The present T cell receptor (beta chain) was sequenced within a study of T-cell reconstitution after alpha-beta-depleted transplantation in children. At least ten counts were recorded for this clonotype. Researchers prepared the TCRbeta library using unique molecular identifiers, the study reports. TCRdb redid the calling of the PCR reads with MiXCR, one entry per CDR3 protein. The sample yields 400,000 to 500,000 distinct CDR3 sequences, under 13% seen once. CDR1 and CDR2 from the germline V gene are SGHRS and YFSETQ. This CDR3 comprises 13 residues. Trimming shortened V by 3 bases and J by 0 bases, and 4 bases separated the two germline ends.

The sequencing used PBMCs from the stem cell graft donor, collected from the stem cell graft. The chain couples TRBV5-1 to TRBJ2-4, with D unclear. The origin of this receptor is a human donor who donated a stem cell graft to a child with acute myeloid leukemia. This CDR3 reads CASSSLAKNIQYF. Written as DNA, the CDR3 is TGCGCCAGCAGCTCTCTAGCCAAAAACATTCAGTACTTC.